A selection of T cell receptor beta chains follows, all from one sample in a study of blood T cell repertoires in COVID-19. Sequencing used immunoSEQ multiplex PCR; TCRdb keeps in-frame clones, though not all of them. The table shows roughly 150,000 clones, with approximately 85% occurring only once. Sequencing was done on a sample of peripheral blood. The receptors derive from an older man with COVID-19, enrolled during active disease. The CDR3 runs from the conserved cysteine through the conserved F or W. D genes are given only for firm matches. Some rows mark clone size as missing; the rest say once, few, many or name a class of expanded clone.

j_gene,d_gene,v_gene,abundance,CDR3nt,CDR3aa
TRBJ1-1,-,TRBV18,-,TGTGCCAGCTCACTAGCGTCAGAATATGAAGCTTTCTTT,CASSLASEYEAFF
TRBJ1-4,-,TRBV4-2,-,TGTGCCAGCAGCCCACCTCTGGGGGGAGGAGAAAAACTGTTTTTT,CASSPPLGGGEKLFF
TRBJ1-5,-,TRBV12-2,-,TGTGCAAAAGTAGCGGCGCTAATGGCAGAATATAGCAATCAGCCCCAGCATTTT,CAKVAALMAEYSNQPQHF
TRBJ2-5,-,TRBV9,-,TGTGCCAGCAGCGTGGGGGGTGCGGGGACCCAGTACTTC,CASSVGGAGTQYF
TRBJ1-2,-,TRBV3-1/TRBV3-2,few,TGTGCCAGCAGCCAATTTGCACAGGGCTATGGCTACACCTTC,CASSQFAQGYGYTF
TRBJ2-5,-,TRBV2,-,TGTGCCAGCAGTGCACATAGCGGAGAGACCCAGTACTTC,CASSAHSGETQYF
TRBJ2-1,-,TRBV2,-,TGTGCCAGCAGTAACCAGGGGTCCGATGAGCAGTTCTTC,CASSNQGSDEQFF
TRBJ1-1,-,TRBV19,-,TGTGCCAGTAGTATCGGACACTCTTCCACTGAAGCTTTCTTT,CASSIGHSSTEAFF
TRBJ1-5,TRBD1,TRBV6-5,-,TGTGCCAGCAGGGACATAAGGACAGGGGAGCCCCAGCATTTT,CASRDIRTGEPQHF
TRBJ2-3,-,TRBV6-4,-,TGTGCCAGCAGTGAAAATAGCCGAGATACGCAGTATTTT,CASSENSRDTQYF
TRBJ2-7,TRBD1,TRBV15,once,TGTGCCACCAGGCAGGACAGGGTCCGCGAGCAGTACTTC,CATRQDRVREQYF
TRBJ2-7,-,TRBV6-2/TRBV6-3,-,TGTGCCAGCAGTTACGATTACAGGCCCGGTCTGCCCTACGAGCAGTACTTC,CASSYDYRPGLPYEQYF
TRBJ2-7,TRBD1,TRBV12-3/TRBV12-4,-,TGTGCCAGCAGGAGAACAGGGGACTACGAGCAGTACTTC,CASRRTGDYEQYF
TRBJ1-5,TRBD1,TRBV2,few,TGTGCCAGCAGTGAAGGCCGACAGGGGGAGGGCTATAGCAATCAGCCCCAGCATTTT,CASSEGRQGEGYSNQPQHF
TRBJ1-2,TRBD1,TRBV19,-,TGTGCCAGTAGAAGACAGGGAATCGTCTATGGCTACACCTTC,CASRRQGIVYGYTF
TRBJ1-2,TRBD1,TRBV6-5,once,TGTGCCAGCAGTTTGGACAGGGGCCTCTATGGCTACACCTTC,CASSLDRGLYGYTF
TRBJ1-2,-,TRBV7-9,-,TGTGCCAGCAGCTTAAATGAGAACTATGGCTACACCTTC,CASSLNENYGYTF
TRBJ1-1,-,TRBV7-2,-,TGTGCCAGCAGCTTAGAAGGGGCGGCTAACACTGAAGCTTTCTTT,CASSLEGAANTEAFF
TRBJ2-7,-,TRBV7-2,-,TGTGCCAGCAGCTTAGTAAGGGAGTCCTACGAGCAGTACTTC,CASSLVRESYEQYF
TRBJ1-1,TRBD1,TRBV9,-,TGTGCCAGCAGCGTTCGGACAGGACCGAACACTGAAGCTTTCTTT,CASSVRTGPNTEAFF
TRBJ1-3,TRBD1,TRBV5-1,-,TGCGCCAGCAGCCTTGAGACAGGGGATGGAAACACCATATATTTT,CASSLETGDGNTIYF
TRBJ2-7,-,TRBV18,few,TGTGCCAGCTCACCCGGCCTCACAGGGACCCACGAGCAGTACTTC,CASSPGLTGTHEQYF
TRBJ1-5,TRBD1,TRBV5-6,-,TGTGCCAGCAGTTTTCGGTCAGGGGGGCTGGGAACGAGCAATCAGCCCCAGCATTTT,CASSFRSGGLGTSNQPQHF
TRBJ2-1,TRBD1,TRBV4-1,-,TGCGCCAGCAGCCAAGATCGGACAGGAAAACAGTTCTTC,CASSQDRTGKQFF
TRBJ2-3,-,TRBV5-1,-,TGCGCCAGCAGCTTGGGGGGGCCCGGCACAGATACGCAGTATTTT,CASSLGGPGTDTQYF
TRBJ1-6,TRBD1,TRBV25-1,few,TGTGCCAGCAGTGGGGGACAGGTCCATAATTCACCCCTCCACTTT,CASSGGQVHNSPLHF
TRBJ1-2,-,TRBV19,-,TGTGCCAGTAGAACAGTGAACTATGGCTACACCTTC,CASRTVNYGYTF
TRBJ2-3,-,TRBV5-1,-,TGCGCCAGCAGCTTCCTCCCTAGCAGAGATACGCAGTATTTT,CASSFLPSRDTQYF
TRBJ2-5,TRBD1,TRBV7-6,-,TGTGCCAGCAGACAGGGGCGAGGTCCCCAAGAGACCCAGTACTTC,CASRQGRGPQETQYF
TRBJ1-2,-,TRBV7-2,-,TGTGCCAGCAGCTTAAACGAGGGTCAAATTAGAACCTTC,CASSLNEGQIRTF
TRBJ1-5,-,TRBV19,-,TGTGCCGCAGGGGTCACTTATCGGGGGGGACATCTTAGCAATCAGCCCCAGCATTTT,CAAGVTYRGGHLSNQPQHF
TRBJ2-7,TRBD1,TRBV19,-,TGTGCCAGTAGTTCGATGGACAGGGGGCTTTTGGGCGAGCAGTACTTC,CASSSMDRGLLGEQYF
TRBJ2-7,-,TRBV7-2,-,TGTGCCAGCAGTCAAGGCGAGACTAGGACCTACGAGCAGTACTTC,CASSQGETRTYEQYF
TRBJ2-7,TRBD2,TRBV4-2,-,TGTGCCAGCAGCCAAGGTGCGGAGGGGCGGGGGGACTACGAGCAGTACTTC,CASSQGAEGRGDYEQYF
TRBJ2-3,-,TRBV7-2,-,TGTGCCAGCAGCCCAGTTGAGGCCCGAAGGACAGATACGCAGTATTTT,CASSPVEARRTDTQYF
TRBJ1-6,-,TRBV11-3,-,TGTGCCAGCAGCTTAGTAGGGGTTGATAATTCACCCCTCCACTTT,CASSLVGVDNSPLHF
TRBJ2-7,-,TRBV19,once,TGTGCCAGTAGTTGGCACGAGCAGTACTTC,CASSWHEQYF
TRBJ2-3,TRBD2,TRBV9,-,TGTGCCAGCACCCCTAGCGGGGTACGTAGCACAGATACGCAGTATTTT,CASTPSGVRSTDTQYF
TRBJ1-5,-,TRBV6-5,-,TGTGCCAGCGGGGGCAGTCATAGCAATCAGCCCCAGCATTTT,CASGGSHSNQPQHF
TRBJ1-4,-,TRBV9,-,TGTGCCAGCAGCGTAGCAGGGGCCGGTGAAAAACTGTTTTTT,CASSVAGAGEKLFF
TRBJ1-5,TRBD1,TRBV19,-,TGTGCCAGTCTCGGACAGGGAAATCAGCCCCAGCATTTT,CASLGQGNQPQHF
TRBJ2-5,TRBD2,TRBV4-3,-,TGCGCCAGCAGCCAAGATGTTAGCGGGGGGGCCTCAGAGACCCAGTACTTC,CASSQDVSGGASETQYF
TRBJ1-5,TRBD1,TRBV3-1/TRBV3-2,few,TGTGCCAGCAGCCCCGGGACAGGCGGTCAGCCCCAGCATTTT,CASSPGTGGQPQHF
TRBJ2-1,TRBD1,TRBV7-3,-,TGTGCCAGCAGCTTCGGACAGGGGCACAATGAGCAGTTCTTC,CASSFGQGHNEQFF
TRBJ2-5,TRBD1,TRBV5-1,once,TGCGCCAGCAGCAGCAGACAGGGGGCATGGGAGACCCAGTACTTC,CASSSRQGAWETQYF
TRBJ1-1,-,TRBV3-1/TRBV3-2,-,TGTGCCAGCAGCCACCGCCGACAGAACACTGAAGCTTTCTTT,CASSHRRQNTEAFF
TRBJ1-5,-,TRBV10-3,-,TGTGCCATCAGTGAAGGGGATAAGAATCAGCCCCAGCATTTT,CAISEGDKNQPQHF
TRBJ2-1,-,TRBV7-9,-,TGTGCTACGTTCAGGGGTGGGGACAATGAGCAGTTCTTC,CATFRGGDNEQFF
TRBJ1-5,-,TRBV5-1,-,TGCGCCAGCAGAAGAGGGACAAATAGCAATCAGCCCCAGCATTTT,CASRRGTNSNQPQHF
TRBJ1-1,TRBD1,TRBV18,-,TGTGCCAGCTCACCACCGGGACAGCCCATGAACACTGAAGCTTTCTTT,CASSPPGQPMNTEAFF
TRBJ1-2,-,TRBV18,-,TGTGCCAGCTCACCGCCCCTCCGGGGTGTCTACACCTTC,CASSPPLRGVYTF
TRBJ2-1,-,TRBV3-1/TRBV3-2,-,TGTGCCAGCAGCCAAGTTAACAGGGTCTGGTCCGATGAGCAGTTCTTC,CASSQVNRVWSDEQFF
TRBJ2-1,-,TRBV6-5,-,TGTGCCAGCAGCCGCTCTTCACAGGGAAATGAGCAGTTCTTC,CASSRSSQGNEQFF
TRBJ2-6,TRBD1,TRBV27,once,TGTGCCAGCAGTCGACAGGGAGAAGACGCTGGGGCCAACGTCCTGACTTTC,CASSRQGEDAGANVLTF
TRBJ2-7,TRBD1,TRBV19,-,TGTGCCAGTAGGGAAGGGGGCAGCAAATACGAGCAGTACTTC,CASREGGSKYEQYF
TRBJ1-6,TRBD1,TRBV13,-,TGTGCCAGCAGCGAGACAGGGGATAATTCACCCCTCCACTTT,CASSETGDNSPLHF
TRBJ2-1,TRBD2,TRBV6-5,-,TGTGCCAGCAGTTACACCCAGCGGGGGGGCAACAATGAGCAGTTCTTC,CASSYTQRGGNNEQFF